Below are 28 T cell receptor beta chains sequenced from a single sample in a study of beta chain features in type 1 diabetes. The authors reverse transcribed all of the isolated RNA, so sequencing captured expressed TCRB transcripts. Sequencing used immunoSEQ multiplex PCR; TCRdb keeps in-frame clones, though not all of them. The sample holds 810,000 or so clones, under 20% seen once. The sequencing sample was made of naive CD4+ T cells from blood. The receptor set was obtained from a woman younger than 35 in good health.

The chain is built from TRBV6-5 and TRBJ1-1; D perhaps matches TRBD1 (6 bases). V shed 4 bases and J shed 4 bases, with 10 bases lying between them. The CDR3 has 13 amino acids. Looked up from germline, CDR1 is MNHEY and CDR2 is SVGAGI. The CDR3 nucleotides are TGTGCCAGCAGTTTAGGGGGAGGCACTGAAGCTTTCTTT. Its translation is CASSLGGGTEAFF.

This clone was seen more than once but under ten times. Distinct nucleotide sequences in the sample also encode this CDR3. The rearrangement links TRBV2 to TRBJ1-1; the D is unclear. Looked up from germline, CDR1 is SNHLY and CDR2 is FYNNEI. CDR3 length equals 13 residues. V lost 4 bases and J lost 0, with 6 bases in between. In DNA form, the CDR3 reads TGTGCCAGCAGTGGCCAGCTGAACACTGAAGCTTTCTTT. Translation: CASSGQLNTEAFF. Based on the CDR3 plus reference TRBV2 and TRBJ1-1, the full variable domain is EPEVTQTPSHQVTQMGQEVILRCVPISNHLYFYWYRQILGQKVEFLVSFYNNEISEKSEIFDDQFSVERPDGSNFTLKIRSTKLEDSAMYFCASSGQLNTEAFFGQGTRLTVV.

This rearrangement joins TRBV5-1 to TRBJ2-7; either TRBD1 or TRBD2 may fit D (5 bases each). This CDR3 region has 15 residues. Germline V gene lookup returns CDR1 SGHRS and CDR2 YFSETQ. V lost 0 bases to trimming and J lost 3 bases, with 13 bases between them. CDR3 amino acids: CASSLEGTVLYEQYF. Here the CDR3 DNA reads TGCGCCAGCAGCTTGGAGGGGACGGTACTCTACGAGCAGTACTTC.

This clone was picked up a small number of times. J is TRBJ2-3 and V is TRBV5-4; D not certain. V was pared by 4 bases and J by 0 bases, with 9 bases between. Germline CDR1 reads SGHNT; CDR2 reads YYREEE (reference sequence). The CDR3 is 14 amino acids. CDR3 nucleotide sequence: TGTGCCAGCAGCGTTTCAACTAGCACAGATACGCAGTATTTT. Encoded protein: CASSVSTSTDTQYF. Variable domain in full (rest from reference TRBV5-4 and TRBJ2-3): ETGVTQSPTHLIKTRGQQVTLRCSSQSGHNTVSWYQQALGQGPQFIFQYYREEENGRGNFPPRFSGLQFPNYSSELNVNALELDDSALYLCASSVSTSTDTQYFGPGTRLTVL.

Only a few counts were recorded for this clone. The V call is TRBV7-2, the J call TRBJ2-3, with 8 bases aligning to TRBD1. Trimming removed 1 base from V and 6 bases from J; junction bases left unmatched: 12. The CDR3 is 17 amino acids. Germline V CDR1 and CDR2: SGHTA, FQGNSA. The CDR3 loop is CASSLVGPGQVQDTQYF. CDR3 coding DNA: TGTGCCAGCAGCTTAGTTGGCCCGGGACAGGTACAGGATACGCAGTATTTT.

The gene calls are TRBV19 and TRBJ1-5; 7 positions match TRBD1. This CDR3 spans 13 amino acids. V lost 4 bases, J lost 6 bases, and 3 bases stayed unmatched. The germline V gene encodes CDR1 LNHDA and CDR2 SQIVND (reference sequence). This chain's CDR3 is CASSTQGGQPQHF. DNA for the CDR3: TGTGCCAGTAGTACTCAGGGGGGTCAGCCCCAGCATTTT. The full variable domain, in which reference TRBV19 and TRBJ1-5 provide the parts outside the CDR3, is DGGITQSPKYLFRKEGQNVTLSCEQNLNHDAMYWYRQDPGQGLRLIYYSQIVNDFQKGDIAEGYSVSREKKESFPLTVTSAQKNPTAFYLCASSTQGGQPQHFGDGTRLSIL.

Notes on this clone: The junction departs from the called germline gene at one end, perhaps through a read error. V usage is TRBV7-7 and J usage is TRBJ2-5; 10 bases match TRBD1. The V gene's germline CDR1 is SSHAT and CDR2 FNYEAQ (reference sequence). This CDR3 comprises 15 residues. As DNA, the CDR3 is TGTGCTAGCAGTCTCAGGACAGGGGGCCAAGAGACCCAGTACTTC. It translates to CASSLRTGGQETQYF.

This clone was seen only a few times. The J gene is TRBJ2-3, the V gene TRBV18; a possible D gene is TRBD1 (5 bases). Germline V gene sequence: CDR1 KGHSH, CDR2 LQKENI. This CDR3 has 14 residues. Trimming removed 6 bases at V and 2 bases at J, with 12 bases between. The CDR3 nucleotides read TGTGCCAGCTCCATGGGGCGGAACACAGATACGCAGTATTTT. Amino acids: CASSMGRNTDTQYF.

This clone was observed a few times. The V gene is TRBV5-6, the J gene TRBJ2-5; 7 bases match TRBD1. After removal of 3 bases from V and 9 bases from J, the junction contained 11 bases not matched to a gene. CDR1 is SGHDT and CDR2 is YYEEEE in the germline V gene. CDR3 length: 14 residues. DNA of the CDR3: TGTGCCAGCAGCTGGGGACAGCCGACCTTGGCCCAGTACTTC. This sequence encodes CASSWGQPTLAQYF.

A few counts support this clone. The rearrangement joins TRBV7-2 to TRBJ2-1; 7 nucleotides align to TRBD1. J lost 4 bases, V lost 6 bases, and 9 bases had no gene match. The CDR3 length is 15 residues. CDR1 SGHTA and CDR2 FQGNSA come from the germline V gene. This CDR3 reads CASRWGTDTYNEQFF. The CDR3 DNA sequence: TGTGCCAGCAGGTGGGGGACAGATACATACAATGAGCAGTTCTTC.

This clone was counted a few times. The V gene is TRBV29-1, the J gene TRBJ2-3; D perhaps matches TRBD2 (5 bases). V lost 2 bases and J lost 5, with 11 bases in between. This CDR3 region has 13 residues. CDR1 is SQVTM, CDR2 ANQGSEA, per germline. CDR3 sequence: CSVELVARDTQYF. The CDR3 nucleotides are TGCAGCGTTGAATTAGTAGCGCGAGATACGCAGTATTTT.

CDR3 region: CAWSRYTGELFF. CDR3 nucleotides: TGTGCCTGGAGTAGGTACACCGGGGAGCTGTTTTTT. The chain joins TRBV30 to TRBJ2-2, with D unresolved. CDR3 length: 12 residues. CDR1 is GTSNPN, CDR2 SVGIG, per germline (reference sequence). Trimming stripped 2 bases from V and 3 bases from J, with 4 bases between.

This clone was counted between two and nine times. V usage is TRBV10-3 and J usage is TRBJ2-7; D tentatively reads TRBD1 or TRBD2 (5 bases each). The germline V gene encodes CDR1 ENHRY and CDR2 SYGVKD. Trimming removed 2 bases from V and 3 bases from J, with 17 bases in between. The CDR3 spans 16 residues. In DNA, the CDR3 is TGTGCCATCAGTGAGGGGGACCTCCCGTCCCGCTACGAGCAGTACTTC. Translated, it gives CAISEGDLPSRYEQYF.

The chain recombines TRBV6-5 with TRBJ2-2; no definite D call. Trimming took off 10 bases at V and 5 bases at J, with 14 bases between the two ends. The germline CDR1 and CDR2 sequences are MNHEY and SVGAGI. The CDR3 totals 13 residues. The CDR3 protein is CATHQEITGELFF. In DNA form, the CDR3 reads TGTGCCACGCACCAGGAGATTACCGGGGAGCTGTTTTTT.

The chain employs TRBV5-5 and TRBJ2-5; 7 bases are shared with TRBD1. The V segment lost 3 bases and the J segment 1 base; nucleotides outside the gene matches: 6. The CDR3 sequence is 15 residues long. Germline V lookup: CDR1 SGHKS, CDR2 YYEKEE (reference sequence). For the CDR3, the DNA is TGTGCCAGCAGCTCCTCGGGGACAGCCCAAGAGACCCAGTACTTC. Encoded protein: CASSSSGTAQETQYF.

This rearrangement joins TRBV6-5 to TRBJ2-2; TRBD2 matches 13 bases. Trimming took 1 base from V and 7 from J; bases not matched to a gene: 3. The CDR3 extends over 16 amino acids. Per the germline V gene, CDR1 is MNHEY and CDR2 is SVGAGI. CDR3 in amino acids: CASSYLGLAGNGELFF. CDR3 bases: TGTGCCAGCAGTTACTTGGGACTAGCGGGAAACGGGGAGCTGTTTTTT.

The rearrangement uses TRBV7-2 and TRBJ2-1, with a possible D match to TRBD1 (6 bases). Per germline, CDR1 SGHTA and CDR2 FQGNSA. The CDR3 runs 14 residues. The V end lost 5 bases, the J end lost 6 bases, and 14 bases lay between the germline ends. The CDR3 loop is CASSPHGQFNEQFF. The CDR3 bases are TGTGCCAGCAGCCCGCACGGACAGTTCAATGAGCAGTTCTTC. The whole variable domain, filled in from reference TRBV7-2 and TRBJ2-1, reads GAGVSQSPSNKVTEKGKDVELRCDPISGHTALYWYRQSLGQGLEFLIYFQGNSAPDKSGLPSDRFSAERTGGSVSTLTIQRTQQEDSAVYLCASSPHGQFNEQFFGPGTRLTVL.

The V gene is TRBV6-5, the J gene TRBJ2-1, with 7 bases that match TRBD2. This CDR3 spans 13 amino acids. V shed 7 bases, J shed 7 bases, and the junction held 7 bases outside the gene matches. CDR1 and CDR2 from the germline V gene are MNHEY and SVGAGI. Here the CDR3 DNA reads TGTGCCAGCACGCGCGGGAGCCGAAATGAGCAGTTCTTC. The encoded protein is CASTRGSRNEQFF.

This clone has a handful of counts. The chain has TRBV10-3 and TRBJ2-7; D is undetermined. The CDR3 spans 15 residues. Per the germline V gene, CDR1 is ENHRY and CDR2 is SYGVKD. V lost 7 bases, J lost 3 bases, and 19 bases lay in between. CDR3 amino acids: CAIKGSGRSDYEQYF. In DNA, the CDR3 is TGTGCCATCAAGGGTTCAGGCAGGTCGGACTACGAGCAGTACTTC.

The gene calls are TRBV18 and TRBJ2-3; maybe TRBD2 (5 bases). The V and J ends lost 0 bases and 0 bases respectively, with 7 bases between them. The CDR3 is 15 residues long. Germline assignment: CDR1 KGHSH and CDR2 LQKENI. CDR3 in DNA: TGTGCCAGCTCACCACCAGCGGCTAGCACAGATACGCAGTATTTT. Residues: CASSPPAASTDTQYF.

J is TRBJ2-3 and V is TRBV28, with TRBD2 identical over 10 bases. The junction had 6 bases not matched to a gene; V was cut back by 5 bases and J by 4 bases. CDR3 size: 15 residues. The germline CDR1 and CDR2 sequences are MDHEN and SYDVKM. The CDR3 reads CASSESGRGADTQYF. As DNA, the CDR3 is TGTGCCAGCAGTGAGAGCGGGAGGGGGGCAGATACGCAGTATTTT.

This clone was detected a few times. The chain couples TRBV9 to TRBJ2-3, with TRBD1 as a possible D gene (6 bases). CDR1 is SGDLS, CDR2 YYNGEE, per germline. The CDR3 consists of 15 residues. The V end lost 0 bases, the J end lost 5 bases, and 13 bases lay between the germline ends. CDR3 nucleotide sequence: TGTGCCAGCAGCGTAGCTGGGCAGGGGAGAGATACGCAGTATTTT. This encodes CASSVAGQGRDTQYF. The whole variable domain, remainder taken from reference TRBV9 and TRBJ2-3, is DSGVTQTPKHLITATGQRVTLRCSPRSGDLSVYWYQQSLDQGLQFLIQYYNGEERAKGNILERFSAQQFPDLHSELNLSSLELGDSALYFCASSVAGQGRDTQYFGPGTRLTVL.

The chain has TRBV9 and TRBJ2-3, with D possibly matching TRBD2 (5 bases). The V gene lost 4 bases and the J gene lost 2 bases, with 14 bases spanning the gap. There are 15 residues in the CDR3. CDR1 is SGDLS and CDR2 is YYNGEE in the germline V gene. DNA for the CDR3: TGTGCCAGCAGCCCAGGACTCATGCTCACAGATACGCAGTATTTT. Its translation is CASSPGLMLTDTQYF.

J is TRBJ1-1 and V is TRBV6-6, with 7 bases fitting TRBD1. Unmatched junction bases numbered 8, after V lost 5 bases and J lost 5 bases. CDR3 length equals 14 residues. Germline V gives CDR1 MNHNY, CDR2 SVGAGI (reference sequence). The CDR3 here is CASSRRQGSTEAFF. The CDR3 region has the DNA TGTGCCAGCAGTCGAAGACAGGGTTCTACTGAAGCTTTCTTT.

V and J are TRBV5-1 and TRBJ2-6; possible D gene TRBD1, 5 bases. Germline CDR1 SGHRS, CDR2 YFSETQ. Trimming stripped 0 bases from V and 2 bases from J, with 12 bases between. The CDR3 extends over 17 amino acids. CDR3 protein: CASSLVPGLAGANVLTF. The CDR3 nucleotides are TGCGCCAGCAGCTTGGTTCCAGGGCTGGCTGGGGCCAACGTCCTGACTTTC.

The gene calls are TRBV7-2 and TRBJ1-5; no clear D. Germline assignment: CDR1 SGHTA and CDR2 FQGNSA. The CDR3 loop spans 14 amino acids. The V and J ends lost 5 bases and 1 base respectively, with 9 bases between them. CDR3 nucleotide sequence: TGTGCCAGCAGCGGAGACGGGAGCAATCAGCCCCAGCATTTT. Protein sequence: CASSGDGSNQPQHF.

This clone was seen more than once but under ten times. This rearrangement joins TRBV28 to TRBJ2-7; 7 positions match TRBD1. The germline gives CDR1 MDHEN, CDR2 SYDVKM. Trimming at V came to 0 bases and at J to 0 bases, leaving 2 bases not matched to a gene. The CDR3 runs to 15 residues. The CDR3 bases are TGTGCCAGCAGTTTATGGGACAGGAGCTCCTACGAGCAGTACTTC. It translates to CASSLWDRSSYEQYF.

This clone has a handful of counts. J is TRBJ2-5 and V is TRBV28, with D perhaps TRBD1 or TRBD2 (6 bases each). CDR3 length: 14 amino acids. Trimming took 3 bases from V and 5 from J, leaving 13 bases between them. Per the germline V gene, CDR1 is MDHEN and CDR2 is SYDVKM. The CDR3 region is CASSFSGGAETQYF. In nucleotides, the CDR3 is TGTGCCAGCAGTTTTTCCGGGGGCGCGGAGACCCAGTACTTC.